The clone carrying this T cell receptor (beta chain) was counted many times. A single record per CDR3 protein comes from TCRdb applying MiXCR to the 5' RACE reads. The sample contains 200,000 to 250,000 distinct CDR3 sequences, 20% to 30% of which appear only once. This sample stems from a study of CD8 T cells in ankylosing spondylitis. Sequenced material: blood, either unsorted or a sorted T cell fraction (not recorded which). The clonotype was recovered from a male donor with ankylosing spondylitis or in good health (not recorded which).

As DNA, the CDR3 is TGTGCCACCAGTGATGTCGGACCGGACAGTTCAGATACGCAGTATTTT. It yields the protein CATSDVGPDSSDTQYF. The chain has TRBV24-1 and TRBJ2-3, with TRBD1 as a possible D gene (6 bases). Germline loops: CDR1 KGHDR, CDR2 SFDVKD. V lost 3 bases to trimming and J lost 4 bases, with 16 bases between them. The CDR3 runs to 16 residues.